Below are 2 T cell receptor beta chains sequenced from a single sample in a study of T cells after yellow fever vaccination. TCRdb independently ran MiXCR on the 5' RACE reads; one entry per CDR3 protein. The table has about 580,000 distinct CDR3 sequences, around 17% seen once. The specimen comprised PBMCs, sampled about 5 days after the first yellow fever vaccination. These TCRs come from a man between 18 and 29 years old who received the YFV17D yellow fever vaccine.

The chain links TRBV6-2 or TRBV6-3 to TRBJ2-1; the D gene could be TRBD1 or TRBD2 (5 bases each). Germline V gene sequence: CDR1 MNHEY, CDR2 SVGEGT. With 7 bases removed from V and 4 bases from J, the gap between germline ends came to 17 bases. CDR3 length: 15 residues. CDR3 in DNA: TGTGCCAGCAATCGCCCGCCGGGACGATACAATGAGCAGTTCTTC. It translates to CASNRPPGRYNEQFF.

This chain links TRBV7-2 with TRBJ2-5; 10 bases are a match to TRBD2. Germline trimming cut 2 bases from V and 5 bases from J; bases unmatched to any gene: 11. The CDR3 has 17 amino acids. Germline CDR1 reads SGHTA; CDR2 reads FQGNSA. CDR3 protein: CASSLSSSGGARETQYF. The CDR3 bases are TGTGCCAGCAGCTTAAGCAGCAGCGGGGGGGCCAGGGAGACCCAGTACTTC.